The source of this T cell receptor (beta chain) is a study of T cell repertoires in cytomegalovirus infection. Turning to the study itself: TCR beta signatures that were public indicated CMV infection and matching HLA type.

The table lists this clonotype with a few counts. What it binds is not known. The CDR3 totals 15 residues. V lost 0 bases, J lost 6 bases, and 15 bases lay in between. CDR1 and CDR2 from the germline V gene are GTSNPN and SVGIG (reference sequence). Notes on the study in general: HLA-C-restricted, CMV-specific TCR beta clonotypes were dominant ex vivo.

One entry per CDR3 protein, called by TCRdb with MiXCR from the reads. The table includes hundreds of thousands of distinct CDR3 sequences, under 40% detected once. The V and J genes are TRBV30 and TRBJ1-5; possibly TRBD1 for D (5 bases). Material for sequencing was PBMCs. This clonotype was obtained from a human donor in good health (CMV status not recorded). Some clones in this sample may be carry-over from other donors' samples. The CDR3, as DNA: TGTGCCTGGAGTGTACAGTCAGGGACCGGTCAGCCCCAGCATTTT. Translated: CAWSVQSGTGQPQHF.